The 32 T cell receptor beta chains in this list originate from one sample, sequenced in a study of blood T cells in healthy people across ages. Using a J-beta primer mix together with a sample-barcoded 5' primer, a second PCR was run for about 7 to 12 cycles. MiXCR, run by TCRdb on the 5' RACE reads, gives a single entry per CDR3 protein. The sample shows roughly 680,000 distinct CDR3 sequences, more than 45% of them seen only once. The sample consisted of blood. Receptors were obtained from a woman aged 80 or over in good health.

This clonotype has at least ten counts. This CDR3 reads CASSVDAGNIYEQYF. The CDR3 coding sequence is TGTGCCAGCAGCGTAGACGCAGGGAATATCTACGAGCAGTACTTC. The chain carries TRBV9 and TRBJ2-7; tentative D call: TRBD1 (5 bases). There are 15 residues in the CDR3. Trimming left V 0 bases short and J 3 bases short, with 13 bases between. Germline V lookup: CDR1 SGDLS, CDR2 YYNGEE.

The chain carries TRBV6-2 or TRBV6-3 and TRBJ2-4; no reliable D call. With 0 bases removed from V and 8 bases from J, the gap between germline ends came to 11 bases. Germline V gene data show CDR1 as MNHEY and CDR2 as SVGEGT. The length of the CDR3 is 14 residues. The DNA of the CDR3 is TGTGCCAGCAGTTACTCGATAGGCCGGGACATTCAGTACTTC. It codes for CASSYSIGRDIQYF.

The chain has TRBV7-2 and TRBJ2-5; D gene uncertain. With 5 bases removed from V and 4 bases from J, the gap between germline ends came to 11 bases. The CDR3 has 13 amino acids. Germline values: CDR1 SGHTA, CDR2 FQGNSA. The CDR3 DNA sequence: TGTGCCAGCAGCCGCAACTTTGGAGAGACCCAGTACTTC. Protein product: CASSRNFGETQYF.

This clonotype was observed many times. The chain couples TRBV6-2 or TRBV6-3 to TRBJ2-1; no clear D gene. Per germline, CDR1 MNHEY and CDR2 SVGEGT. V was cut by 5 bases and J by 8 bases, with 19 bases left in between. The CDR3 extends over 15 amino acids. The CDR3: CASSRAGRPWDEQFF. The CDR3 coding sequence is TGTGCCAGCAGTAGAGCAGGAAGACCTTGGGATGAGCAGTTCTTC.

Details on this clonotype: A much larger clone lies one base from this, so it may be a read error. This chain uses TRBV12-5 with TRBJ2-3; no clear D gene. The CDR3 is made up of 14 amino acids. The ends were cut back, 6 bases at V and 2 bases at J, with 12 bases in the middle. CDR1 LGHNT and CDR2 FRNRAP come from the germline V gene. Written as DNA, the CDR3 is TGTGCTAGTGGCCGGAACAGAATCACAGATACGCAGTATTTT. This encodes CASGRNRITDTQYF.

Notes on this clonotype: Just one base apart from a much larger clone, this may be a read error. The rearrangement uses TRBV7-2 and TRBJ2-5; D unresolved. The CDR3 length is 13 residues. CDR1 SGHTA and CDR2 FQGNSA come from the germline V gene. CDR3 bases: TGTGTCAGCAGCACACGGGTCCAAGAGACCCAGTACTTC. It is translated as CVSSTRVQETQYF.

Turning to this clonotype: Given a much more abundant clone one base away, this may be a read error. The CDR3 sequence is CSSGSADTQYF. In DNA, the CDR3 is TGCTCTAGCGGGAGCGCAGATACGCAGTATTTT. The rearrangement joins TRBV29-1 to TRBJ2-3; 10 nucleotides agree with TRBD2. Germline V gives CDR1 SQVTM, CDR2 ANQGSEA. The CDR3 is 11 residues long.

This clonotype occurred many times. V is TRBV29-1 and J is TRBJ2-1; TRBD2 aligns across 7 bases. This CDR3 has 12 residues. V trimming: 5 bases; J trimming: 6 bases; junction bases outside the gene matches: 4. Germline lookup yields CDR1 SQVTM and CDR2 ANQGSEA. DNA for the CDR3: TGCAGCGTTATACGGGGGGTCAATGAGCAGTTCTTC. Its translation is CSVIRGVNEQFF.

The table lists this clonotype with a few counts. The chain links TRBV10-3 to TRBJ1-1; 7 bases align to TRBD1. The germline CDR1 and CDR2 sequences are ENHRY and SYGVKD. Unmatched junction bases numbered 16, after V lost 11 bases and J lost 4 bases. The CDR3 extends over 15 amino acids. CDR3 sequence: CASTMGRGVTTEAFF. CDR3 sequence (DNA): TGTGCCTCTACAATGGGCAGGGGGGTAACCACTGAAGCTTTCTTT.

Of note for this clonotype: Since a much larger clone is just one base distant, this may be a read error. The rearrangement links TRBV25-1 to TRBJ2-5; D possibly uses TRBD1 or TRBD2 (5 bases each). The J call may be mistaken, given a closer DNA end match to TRBJ2-7. Germline V gene lookup returns CDR1 MGHDK and CDR2 SYGVNS. The CDR3 consists of 12 residues. CDR3 nucleotide sequence: TGTGCCAGCACCCCTTTGGGGGACGAGCAGTACTTC. Translation: CASTPLGDEQYF.

The chain uses TRBV7-2 and TRBJ1-2; TRBD1 agrees at 12 bases. Germline V lookup: CDR1 SGHTA, CDR2 FQGNSA. The length of the CDR3 is 17 residues. With 4 bases clipped from V and 1 base from J, the junction kept 7 bases outside the gene matches. The CDR3 here is CASSSPGQGALNYGYTF. The CDR3 DNA is TGTGCCAGCAGCTCACCGGGACAGGGGGCCCTTAACTATGGCTACACCTTC.

The table lists this clonotype with many counts. V usage is TRBV29-1 and J usage is TRBJ2-4, with D uncertain. The V end lost 3 bases, the J end lost 9 bases, and 12 bases lay between the germline ends. Germline lookup yields CDR1 SQVTM and CDR2 ANQGSEA. CDR3 size: 12 residues. CDR3: CSVDPLKGIQYF. CDR3 DNA: TGCAGCGTTGACCCTCTCAAAGGCATTCAGTACTTC. The full variable domain, in which reference TRBV29-1 and TRBJ2-4 provide the parts outside the CDR3, is SAVISQKPSRDICQRGTSLTIQCQVDSQVTMMFWYRQQPGQSLTLIATANQGSEATYESGFVIDKFPISRPNLTFSTLTVSNMSPEDSSIYLCSVDPLKGIQYFGAGTRLSVL.

The chain recombines TRBV10-3 with TRBJ2-1; D unresolved. The CDR3 contains 14 residues. V dropped 10 bases and J dropped 2 bases, with 15 bases sitting between them. Germline CDR1 reads ENHRY; CDR2 reads SYGVKD. The CDR3 sequence: CATRLGGPYNEQFF. The CDR3, as DNA: TGTGCCACACGGTTGGGTGGGCCCTACAATGAGCAGTTCTTC.

This clonotype has a count of ten or more. The chain couples TRBV9 to TRBJ2-1, with 8 bases aligning to TRBD1. The length of the CDR3 is 14 residues. The ends lost 9 bases at V and 9 bases at J; junction bases unmatched: 14. CDR1 and CDR2 from the germline V gene are SGDLS and YYNGEE. In nucleotides, the CDR3 is TGTGCCACGACGCCGGGACCAGGGGGCGGTGAGCAGTTCTTC. This translates into CATTPGPGGGEQFF.

The J gene is TRBJ1-6, the V gene TRBV7-9; D unclear. This CDR3 has 13 residues. Trimming cost V 3 bases and J 5 bases, with 5 bases left between them. The germline CDR1 and CDR2 sequences are SEHNR and FQNEAQ (reference sequence). CDR3 nucleotides: TGTGCCAGCAGCTTGGGGAATAATTCACCCCTCCACTTT. Its translation is CASSLGNNSPLHF.

This clonotype was detected ten times or more. The chain recombines TRBV6-6 with TRBJ2-7; the match to TRBD2 covers 13 bases. CDR3 length: 17 residues. Per the germline V gene, CDR1 is MNHNY and CDR2 is SVGAGI (reference sequence). V lost 0 bases to trimming and J lost 1 base; unmatched junction nucleotides: 3. CDR3 sequence reads: CASSYSTLAGGSYEQYF. In nucleotides, the CDR3 is TGTGCCAGCAGTTACTCGACACTAGCGGGAGGGTCCTACGAGCAGTACTTC.

This clonotype was observed a few times. This rearrangement joins TRBV28 to TRBJ1-2; D gene ambiguous. This CDR3 spans 12 amino acids. The V and J ends lost 7 bases and 6 bases respectively, with 12 bases between them. The germline V gene has CDR1 MDHEN and CDR2 SYDVKM. The CDR3 coding sequence is TGTGCCAGCACCCGGGGAGTGGATGGCTACACCTTC. Translated: CASTRGVDGYTF.

This clonotype has ten or more counts. This chain joins TRBV27 and TRBJ1-2; D remains unclear. Trimming stripped 5 bases from V and 8 bases from J, with 21 bases between. Germline CDR1 reads MNHEY; CDR2 reads SMNVEV (reference sequence). CDR3 length: 15 amino acids. The CDR3 nucleotides read TGTGCCAGCAGTACATATATAGCCGGGAGGGCGGGCTACACCTTC. Its protein product is CASSTYIAGRAGYTF.

This clonotype was seen only a few times. One base away lies a much larger clone, so this may be a sequencing read error. This sequence joins TRBV12-3 or TRBV12-4 and TRBJ2-1, with unresolved D. CDR3 length: 14 residues. V gave up 3 bases and J gave up 6 bases, with 12 bases separating them. The CDR3 sequence: CASSFWQDGNEQFF. CDR3 sequence (DNA): TGTGCCAGCAGTTTTTGGCAGGATGGCAATGAGCAGTTCTTC.

This clonotype has more than one count but fewer than ten. V is TRBV20-1 and J is TRBJ2-4; a weak D match, TRBD1 (6 bases). The closer fit of TRBJ2-5 to the DNA end suggests the J call may be wrong. The CDR3 has 15 amino acids. Germline-derived CDR1 and CDR2 are DFQATT and SNEGSKA (reference sequence). DNA of the CDR3: TGCAGTGCTAGTAGAGGGGGTAACACAAATCCGACCCAGTACTTC. Translation: CSASRGGNTNPTQYF.

This clonotype was seen more than once but under ten times. This rearrangement joins TRBV12-3 or TRBV12-4 to TRBJ1-1, with D perhaps TRBD1 (5 bases). V lost 2 bases to trimming and J lost 8 bases, with 9 bases between them. This CDR3 contains 12 residues. CDR3 sequence: CASSLRGGEAFF. The CDR3 bases are TGTGCCAGCAGTTTAAGGGGAGGGGAAGCTTTCTTT.

This clonotype has a handful of counts. The rearrangement uses TRBV7-2 and TRBJ1-5; the match to TRBD1 covers 10 bases. The CDR3 sequence is 14 residues long. CDR1 SGHTA and CDR2 FQGNSA come from the germline V gene. J lost 10 bases, V lost 5 bases, and 8 bases had no gene match. The CDR3 spells CASSARDRGGPQHF. The CDR3 DNA follows: TGTGCCAGCAGCGCCCGGGACAGGGGTGGCCCCCAGCATTTT.

This rearrangement joins TRBV18 to TRBJ2-4, with TRBD1 matching 8 bases. The J call may not be correct, given that the DNA end is closer to TRBJ2-7. CDR1 KGHSH and CDR2 LQKENI come from the germline V gene. The CDR3 totals 12 residues. The CDR3 loop reads CASAADRGEQYF. DNA for the CDR3: TGTGCCAGCGCAGCTGACAGGGGCGAGCAGTACTTC.

The rearrangement joins TRBV2 to TRBJ1-5; no firm D call. The CDR3 length is 15 residues. Germline V gene sequence: CDR1 SNHLY, CDR2 FYNNEI. V dropped 1 base and J dropped 2 bases, with 9 bases sitting between them. The CDR3 sequence is CASSEGNEGNQPQHF. CDR3 coding DNA: TGTGCCAGCAGTGAAGGAAACGAGGGCAATCAGCCCCAGCATTTT.

This clonotype was detected only a few times. J is TRBJ2-3 and V is TRBV2; D uncertain. Trimming left V 6 bases short and J 6 bases short, with 7 bases between. Germline V gene lookup returns CDR1 SNHLY and CDR2 FYNNEI. This CDR3 region has 11 residues. The CDR3 is CASRIGDTQYF. The CDR3, as DNA: TGTGCCAGCAGGATTGGGGATACGCAGTATTTT.

The chain carries TRBV18 and TRBJ2-1; tentatively, D is TRBD1 or TRBD2 (6 bases each). V was pared by 3 bases and J by 13 bases, with 25 bases between. Germline V gene data show CDR1 as KGHSH and CDR2 as LQKENI. The CDR3 is made up of 16 amino acids. In DNA, the CDR3 is TGTGCCAGCTCACCCCTAGCGAGGGGGATCCAAGAGACCCAGTTCTTC. Amino acid sequence: CASSPLARGIQETQFF.

For this clonotype: Possible read error: a much larger clone is one base away. The rearrangement uses TRBV6-5 and TRBJ1-3; perhaps TRBD1 as D (5 bases). The length of the CDR3 is 15 residues. Trimming left V 2 bases short and J 4 bases short, with 12 bases between. Germline V gives CDR1 MNHEY, CDR2 SVGAGI. This CDR3 is CASSYAQGGGNTIYF. CDR3 coding DNA: TGTGCCAGCAGTTACGCCCAGGGAGGCGGAAACACCATATATTTT.

This clonotype was observed many times. The rearrangement joins TRBV5-1 to TRBJ2-1, with 9 bases lining up with TRBD2. Germline-derived CDR1 and CDR2 are SGHRS and YFSETQ. With 6 bases clipped from V and 5 bases from J, the junction kept 6 bases outside the gene matches. The CDR3 is 14 amino acids. The CDR3 region has the DNA TGCGCCAGCATAAGCGGGGGGCTAAACAATGAGCAGTTCTTC. This translates into CASISGGLNNEQFF.

This clonotype was seen ten or more times. The chain uses TRBV6-5 and TRBJ2-3, with TRBD2 matching over 10 bases. Looked up from germline, CDR1 is MNHEY and CDR2 is SVGAGI. Trimming at V came to 3 bases and at J to 2 bases, leaving 11 bases not matched to a gene. The CDR3 has 18 residues. The CDR3 sequence is CASSYSIAGGRNTDTQYF. CDR3 DNA: TGTGCCAGCAGTTATTCGATAGCGGGGGGAAGAAACACAGATACGCAGTATTTT.

On this clonotype: A much larger clone lies a single base off, so this may be a read error. The J gene is TRBJ2-1, the V gene TRBV3-1, with no clear D. Germline V gene sequence: CDR1 LGHDT, CDR2 YNNKEL (reference sequence). The CDR3 contains 15 residues. V was cut by 1 base and J by 1 base, with 8 bases left in between. The CDR3 is CASSQVVGSYNEQFF. The CDR3 DNA reads as TGTGCCAGCAGCCAAGTGGTGGGTTCCTACAATGAGCAGTTCTTC.

Concerning this clonotype itself: This may come from a read error, since a much larger clone is one base off. The chain couples TRBV11-1 to TRBJ2-5, with D possibly being TRBD1 (6 bases). The germline gives CDR1 SGHAT, CDR2 FQDESV (reference sequence). CDR3 length: 12 residues. With 6 bases removed from V and 11 bases from J, the gap between germline ends came to 16 bases. As DNA, the CDR3 is TGTGCCAGCAGTCTGTGGGACAATGAGCAGTACTTC. Translation gives CASSLWDNEQYF.

Only a few counts were recorded for this clonotype. A much more abundant neighbour one base away suggests this may be a read error. J is TRBJ2-7 and V is TRBV29-1, with 8 positions matching TRBD2. The CDR3 contains 18 residues. From germline, CDR1 is SQVTM and CDR2 ANQGSEA. The trim removed 8 bases at V and 7 bases at J, leaving 28 bases unmatched. The CDR3 DNA reads as TGCAGCCTACGGACCCTAAAAACCACTAGCGGCCGGTACAATGAGCAGTACTTC. Translated, it gives CSLRTLKTTSGRYNEQYF.